The 29 T cell receptor beta chains reported below all come from one sample, sequenced in a study of T cells in Graves' hyperthyroidism and ophthalmopathy. RNA transcripts served as the template for amplifying TCR beta CDR3 regions. HTBI primers were used for first-round RT-PCR of the TCR CDR3. Each CDR3 protein is one row after TCRdb ran MiXCR on the multiplex PCR reads. This sample carries 600,000 to 650,000 distinct CDR3 sequences, about 20% of them seen once, and the ten largest clones take roughly 30%. The sample consisted of blood. These receptors all come from a man under 40 with Graves' ophthalmopathy.

This clonotype turned up a few times. This sequence joins TRBV20-1 and TRBJ2-1; D possibly corresponds to TRBD2 (5 bases). Germline assignment: CDR1 DFQATT and CDR2 SNEGSKA (reference sequence). Trimming stripped 6 bases from V and 4 bases from J, with 13 bases between. This CDR3 has 13 amino acids. CDR3 nucleotide sequence: TGCAGTGCAGGTGATAGCGCGTACAATGAGCAGTTCTTC. Translation gives CSAGDSAYNEQFF.

This clonotype was seen more than once but under ten times. The chain joins TRBV10-3 to TRBJ1-6; D is ambiguous. Germline values: CDR1 ENHRY, CDR2 SYGVKD. V lost 11 bases to trimming and J lost 7 bases, with 15 bases between them. CDR3 size: 13 residues. This CDR3 is CALSRGENSPLHF. In DNA form, the CDR3 reads TGTGCCCTTTCCCGGGGAGAGAATTCACCCCTCCACTTT.

The chain uses TRBV7-8 and TRBJ2-3; 11 bases are a match to TRBD2. The CDR3 length is 15 residues. Unmatched junction bases numbered 4, after V lost 5 bases and J lost 3 bases. Germline V gene lookup returns CDR1 SGHVS and CDR2 FQNEAQ. The CDR3 region has the DNA TGTGCCAGCAGCGATAGCGGGAGGGGGACAGATACGCAGTATTTT. Amino acid sequence: CASSDSGRGTDTQYF.

V gene TRBV24-1 combines with J gene TRBJ2-3, with 10 bases lining up with TRBD2. The CDR3 loop spans 16 amino acids. CDR1 is KGHDR, CDR2 SFDVKD, per germline. V lost 7 bases to trimming and J lost 6 bases; unmatched junction nucleotides: 12. The CDR3 is CATSFPGLAPGDTQYF. DNA for the CDR3: TGTGCCACCAGCTTCCCGGGACTAGCGCCGGGGGATACGCAGTATTTT.

The CDR3 nucleotides read TGTGCCAGCAGCCAAGATGTCGCGACTAGCGGGAGGAATGAGCAGTTCTTC. It translates to CASSQDVATSGRNEQFF. This rearrangement joins TRBV2 to TRBJ2-1, with TRBD2 matching over 13 bases. The V gene end was trimmed by 6 bases and the J gene end by 7 bases; junction bases not matched to a gene: 12. The CDR3 is 17 residues long. CDR1 and CDR2 (germline): SNHLY, FYNNEI.

The chain uses TRBV20-1 and TRBJ2-3; 10 bases line up with TRBD2. This CDR3 region has 14 residues. Germline loops: CDR1 DFQATT, CDR2 SNEGSKA (reference sequence). DNA of the CDR3: TGCAGCTGGGGGCTAGCGGGAGTGGGGGATACGCAGTATTTT. Translation gives CSWGLAGVGDTQYF.

This chain links TRBV20-1 with TRBJ2-3; 14 bases agree with TRBD2. CDR3 length: 17 residues. The germline gives CDR1 DFQATT, CDR2 SNEGSKA (reference sequence). V trimming: 4 bases; J trimming: 5 bases; junction bases outside the gene matches: 11. For the CDR3, the DNA is TGCAGTGCTATTGACCCGGGACTAGCGGGAGTAGGAGATACGCAGTATTTT. It encodes CSAIDPGLAGVGDTQYF.

The rearrangement joins TRBV6-1 to TRBJ1-1; D is undetermined. CDR3 length equals 11 residues. CDR1 and CDR2 (germline): MNHNS, SASEGT. The germline V and J ends were trimmed by 7 bases and 7 bases, with 10 bases remaining between them. The CDR3 DNA sequence: TGTGCCAGCACCGGAGGGAGTGAAGCTTTCTTT. Its protein product is CASTGGSEAFF.

This clonotype was counted only a few times. This sequence joins TRBV13 and TRBJ2-5; D not resolved. CDR3 length: 14 residues. Looked up from germline, CDR1 is PRHDT and CDR2 is FYEKMQ (reference sequence). V lost 6 bases to trimming and J lost 7 bases, with 18 bases between them. The CDR3 sequence: CASSLSARPPTQYF. The CDR3 DNA reads TGTGCCAGCAGTTTAAGTGCGAGACCTCCGACCCAGTACTTC.

The rearrangement uses TRBV6-1 and TRBJ1-2, with D possibly matching TRBD1 (5 bases). Germline V gene lookup returns CDR1 MNHNS and CDR2 SASEGT. Trimming removed 6 bases from V and 2 bases from J, with 13 bases in between. There are 14 residues in the CDR3. CDR3 DNA: TGTGCCAGCAGAATAATGACAGCGAACTATGGCTACACCTTC. It specifies CASRIMTANYGYTF.

This clonotype was detected many times. This chain uses TRBV3-1 with TRBJ2-3, with a possible D match to TRBD2 (5 bases). The CDR3 loop spans 16 amino acids. The germline CDR1 and CDR2 sequences are LGHDT and YNNKEL (reference sequence). Deletions cut 0 bases from V and 0 bases from J, with 10 bases between. The CDR3 loop reads CASSQDLVASTDTQYF. CDR3 in DNA: TGTGCCAGCAGCCAAGATCTAGTAGCGAGCACAGATACGCAGTATTTT.

This clonotype was seen many times. This rearrangement joins TRBV28 to TRBJ1-1; TRBD1 matches at 8 bases. CDR3 length equals 11 residues. V lost 9 bases, J lost 10 bases, and 7 bases stayed unmatched. The V gene's germline CDR1 is MDHEN and CDR2 SYDVKM. The CDR3 coding sequence is TGTGCCAGTACTCAGGGGGCTGGAGCTTTCTTT. Its translation: CASTQGAGAFF.

This clonotype was detected ten times or more. The gene calls are TRBV10-3 and TRBJ2-1; 8 bases map to TRBD2. There are 14 residues in the CDR3. With V trimmed by 4 bases and J by 6 bases, 5 bases remained unmatched. CDR1 ENHRY and CDR2 SYGVKD come from the germline V gene. CDR3 DNA sequence: TGTGCCATCAGTGGAGCGGGAGTCGGCAATGAGCAGTTCTTC. Residues: CAISGAGVGNEQFF.

The table lists this clonotype with many counts. This rearrangement joins TRBV10-3 to TRBJ1-5, with D unclear. The germline gives CDR1 ENHRY, CDR2 SYGVKD. There are 12 residues in the CDR3. V was trimmed by 8 bases and J by 0 bases, leaving 5 bases between them. The CDR3 sequence is CAIGDSNQPQHF. CDR3 sequence (DNA): TGTGCCATCGGCGATAGCAATCAGCCCCAGCATTTT.

This clonotype was picked up many times. The chain recombines TRBV6-5 with TRBJ2-5, with D perhaps matching TRBD2 (5 bases). CDR3 length equals 15 residues. The germline CDR1 and CDR2 sequences are MNHEY and SVGAGI. Between the trimmed V and J ends, which lost 0 bases and 4 bases, there was a span of 12 bases. DNA of the CDR3: TGTGCCAGCAGTTACTCGCCTCGGGGTCGAGAGACCCAGTACTTC. It encodes CASSYSPRGRETQYF.

This clonotype has only a few counts. The rearrangement uses TRBV5-5 and TRBJ1-6; D remains unclear. The CDR3 loop spans 14 amino acids. Trimming shortened V by 1 base and J by 6 bases, and 8 bases separated the two germline ends. The germline V gene encodes CDR1 SGHKS and CDR2 YYEKEE (reference sequence). CDR3 sequence: CASSLTDLNSPLHF. The CDR3 coding sequence is TGTGCCAGCAGCTTGACGGACCTTAATTCACCCCTCCACTTT.

This clonotype was recorded once. The chain recombines TRBV5-1 with TRBJ1-1; D possibly corresponds to TRBD1 (5 bases). Trimming removed 4 bases from V and 10 bases from J, with 23 bases in between. The CDR3 consists of 15 residues. CDR1 is SGHRS and CDR2 is YFSETQ in the germline V gene. CDR3 in DNA: TGCGCCAGCAGCACACTTGGGCCGGACGGGGGACGAGCTTTCTTT. This gives the protein CASSTLGPDGGRAFF.

The sample holds a few counts of this clonotype. V usage is TRBV2 and J usage is TRBJ1-4; no clear D gene. V lost 3 bases, J lost 2 bases, and 10 bases lay in between. CDR1 is SNHLY and CDR2 is FYNNEI in the germline V gene. The CDR3 is made up of 15 amino acids. CDR3 sequence reads: CASSDLGLTNEKLFF. The CDR3 nucleotides read TGTGCCAGCAGTGACCTAGGGTTGACTAATGAAAAACTGTTTTTT. The full variable domain, with the rest looked up from reference TRBV2 and TRBJ1-4, is EPEVTQTPSHQVTQMGQEVILRCVPISNHLYFYWYRQILGQKVEFLVSFYNNEISEKSEIFDDQFSVERPDGSNFTLKIRSTKLEDSAMYFCASSDLGLTNEKLFFGSGTQLSVL.

This clonotype appeared a few times. V gene TRBV27 combines with J gene TRBJ1-2; weak D call: TRBD1 (6 bases). In germline, CDR1 is MNHEY, CDR2 SMNVEV (reference sequence). The germline V and J ends were trimmed by 5 bases and 0 bases, with 16 bases remaining between them. There are 16 residues in the CDR3. Written as DNA, the CDR3 is TGTGCCAGCAGTCGGGGGGGGCAGCCCACTAACTATGGCTACACCTTC. Protein: CASSRGGQPTNYGYTF.

CDR3 in amino acids: CASWGDEQYF. The DNA for the CDR3 is TGTGCCAGCTGGGGGGACGAGCAGTACTTC. This rearrangement joins TRBV27 to TRBJ2-7; D is possibly TRBD2 (6 bases). The CDR3 runs to 10 residues. The V and J ends lost 8 bases and 5 bases respectively, with 7 bases between them. In germline, CDR1 is MNHEY, CDR2 SMNVEV (reference sequence).

The V gene is TRBV7-2, the J gene TRBJ1-1; D unresolved. V shed 5 bases and J shed 5 bases, with 12 bases lying between them. The CDR3 is made up of 13 amino acids. Germline CDR1 and CDR2: SGHTA and FQGNSA. Here the CDR3 DNA reads TGTGCCAGCAGCCCGGACCCGCTTACTGAAGCTTTCTTT. Translation: CASSPDPLTEAFF. The variable domain in full, with the rest retrieved from reference TRBV7-2 and TRBJ1-1, is GAGVSQSPSNKVTEKGKDVELRCDPISGHTALYWYRQSLGQGLEFLIYFQGNSAPDKSGLPSDRFSAERTGGSVSTLTIQRTQQEDSAVYLCASSPDPLTEAFFGQGTRLTVV.

This clonotype was recorded at least ten times. The rearrangement links TRBV28 to TRBJ1-4; D is unresolved. The ends were cut back, 6 bases at V and 0 bases at J, with 14 bases in the middle. CDR1 is MDHEN, CDR2 SYDVKM, per germline. The length of the CDR3 is 16 residues. CDR3: CASSQRKSSTNEKLFF. The CDR3 region has the DNA TGTGCCAGCAGCCAACGCAAGAGTTCAACTAATGAAAAACTGTTTTTT.

There are many counts of this clonotype. The chain joins TRBV7-2 to TRBJ1-6; D may be TRBD1 (5 bases). Trimming left V 0 bases short and J 6 bases short, with 12 bases between. Germline V gives CDR1 SGHTA, CDR2 FQGNSA. The CDR3 length is 16 residues. This chain's CDR3 is CASSLALAGTNSPLHF. CDR3 nucleotides: TGTGCCAGCAGCTTAGCGCTGGCAGGGACTAATTCACCCCTCCACTTT.

V usage is TRBV12-3 or TRBV12-4 and J usage is TRBJ1-3; D not certain. The V gene lost 5 bases and the J gene lost 0 bases, with 11 bases spanning the gap. CDR3 size: 15 residues. CDR3 sequence: CASSPGRGSGNTIYF. The CDR3 coding sequence is TGTGCCAGCAGTCCCGGACGAGGCTCTGGAAACACCATATATTTT.

The chain couples TRBV5-1 to TRBJ2-7; possibly TRBD2 for D (6 bases). CDR3 length: 16 residues. The V gene lost 0 bases and the J gene lost 3 bases, with 16 bases spanning the gap. In germline, CDR1 is SGHRS, CDR2 YFSETQ. Here the CDR3 reads CASSLATRGSGYEQYF. For the CDR3, the DNA is TGCGCCAGCAGCTTGGCCACGCGGGGCAGTGGCTACGAGCAGTACTTC.

The chain employs TRBV27 and TRBJ1-5; D is possibly TRBD1 (5 bases). The CDR3 has 13 amino acids. The germline V and J ends were trimmed by 5 bases and 3 bases, with 8 bases remaining between them. Germline CDR1 MNHEY, CDR2 SMNVEV (reference sequence). The CDR3 loop is CASSRQYNQPQHF. Here the CDR3 DNA reads TGTGCCAGCAGTCGACAGTACAATCAGCCCCAGCATTTT.

In regard to this clonotype: A read error may explain this, as a much larger clone is one base away. J is TRBJ1-5 and V is TRBV28; weak D call: TRBD1 (5 bases). CDR3 size: 16 residues. CDR1 MDHEN and CDR2 SYDVKM come from the germline V gene. CDR3 nucleotide sequence: TGTACCAGCAGTTTGCGCCAGGGCGAAAGCAATCAGCCCCAGCATTTT. The encoded protein is CTSSLRQGESNQPQHF.

This clonotype was found many times. The chain uses TRBV7-2 and TRBJ2-1, with D tentatively TRBD2 (7 bases). Germline CDR1 reads SGHTA; CDR2 reads FQGNSA. The CDR3 extends over 14 amino acids. Trimming pared 7 bases from V and 9 bases from J, leaving 19 bases between. The CDR3 loop reads CASKGGGLVSEQFF. The DNA of the CDR3 is TGTGCCAGCAAGGGGGGAGGGCTTGTAAGTGAGCAGTTCTTC.

This clonotype was found many times. The genes are TRBV15 and TRBJ1-6; D unresolved. Germline V CDR1 and CDR2: LNHNV, YYDKDF (reference sequence). The CDR3 extends over 15 amino acids. Trimming removed 0 bases from V and 9 bases from J, with 12 bases in between. As DNA, the CDR3 is TGTGCCACCAGCAGAGATAAGGGATACGGTTCACCCCTCCACTTT. Encoded protein: CATSRDKGYGSPLHF.